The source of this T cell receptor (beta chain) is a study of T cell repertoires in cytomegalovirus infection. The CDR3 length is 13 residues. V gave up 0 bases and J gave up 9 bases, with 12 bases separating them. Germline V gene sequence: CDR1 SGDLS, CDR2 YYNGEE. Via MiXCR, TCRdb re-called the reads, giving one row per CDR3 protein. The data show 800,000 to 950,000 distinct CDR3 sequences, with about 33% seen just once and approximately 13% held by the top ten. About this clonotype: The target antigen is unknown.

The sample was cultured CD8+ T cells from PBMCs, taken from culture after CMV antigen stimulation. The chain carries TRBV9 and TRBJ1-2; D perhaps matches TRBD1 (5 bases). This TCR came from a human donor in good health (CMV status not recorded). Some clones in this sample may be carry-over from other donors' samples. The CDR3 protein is CASSVGQGGSYTF. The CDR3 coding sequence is TGTGCCAGCAGCGTAGGTCAGGGCGGGAGCTACACCTTC.